The subject of this entry is one TCR beta chain. The data derive from a study of CD8+ T cells in alopecia areata. Extraction and reverse transcription of RNA yielded cDNA as the sequencing template. Produced via immunoSEQ multiplex PCR; TCRdb's table is partial and in-frame only. The data show approximately 190,000 clones, with nearly 60% seen just once and under 7% held by the top ten. This sample's treatment: oral pan-JAK inhibitor, 5-10 mg twice daily. Trimming removed 4 bases from V and 6 bases from J, with 23 bases in between. This CDR3 has 17 amino acids. The germline gives CDR1 SEHNR, CDR2 FQNEAQ (reference sequence).

Here the sequenced sample was CD4+ T cells sorted from blood, taken at week 24, from a patient treated with tofacitinib. The rearrangement uses TRBV7-9 and TRBJ2-3; weak D call: TRBD2 (6 bases). The clonotype comes from a human donor with alopecia areata. The CDR3 is CASSSPARDLGSDTQYF. In DNA form, the CDR3 reads TGTGCCAGCAGCTCCCCCGCCCGGGACTTAGGGTCGGATACGCAGTATTTT.